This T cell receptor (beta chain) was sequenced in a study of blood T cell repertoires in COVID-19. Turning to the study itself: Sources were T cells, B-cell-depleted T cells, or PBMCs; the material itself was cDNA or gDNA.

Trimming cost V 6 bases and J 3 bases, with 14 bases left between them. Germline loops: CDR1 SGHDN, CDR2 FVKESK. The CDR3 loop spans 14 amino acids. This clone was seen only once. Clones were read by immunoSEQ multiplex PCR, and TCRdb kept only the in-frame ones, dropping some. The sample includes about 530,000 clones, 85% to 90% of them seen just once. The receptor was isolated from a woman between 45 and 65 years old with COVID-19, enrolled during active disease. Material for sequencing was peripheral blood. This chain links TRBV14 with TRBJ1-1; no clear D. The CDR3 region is CASSSGGEYTEAFF. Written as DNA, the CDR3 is TGTGCCAGCAGTTCCGGCGGGGAGTACACTGAAGCTTTCTTT.